This T cell receptor (beta chain) stems from a study of vaccination and CD4 T cells after COVID-19. In this sample, this clonotype turned up a few times. Its specificity is not known. Treatment given: approximately 9-day PBMC culture with coronavirus spike peptide pools or control peptides (ViraFEST assay). An unexposed donor provided the CD4+ T cells, which were collected before the COVID-19 pandemic (2011-2018). Once obtained from cultured CD4+ T cells, the DNA was sequenced using the Oncomine TCR Beta short-read assay. The template was genomic DNA from cultured CD4+ T cells. A single record per CDR3 protein comes from TCRdb applying MiXCR to the PCR reads. The sample carries about 5,600 distinct CDR3 sequences, about 48% recorded once. V was clipped by 5 bases and J by 6 bases, with 14 bases between them. CDR3 size: 14 residues. Looked up from germline, CDR1 is LNHDA and CDR2 is SQIVND (reference sequence).

The source material was CD4+ T cells from blood, cultured in vitro. This rearrangement joins TRBV19 to TRBJ1-5, with TRBD1 as a possible D gene (5 bases). This TCR derives from a human donor in good health. CDR3 in DNA: TGTGCCAGTAGTTCCGACCGTGGGGCTCAGCCCCAGCATTTT. It yields the protein CASSSDRGAQPQHF.